These 17 T cell receptor beta chains share one sample of origin, sequenced in a study of blood T cell repertoires in COVID-19. The data were produced by immunoSEQ multiplex PCR, yet TCRdb's version contains in-frame clones alone and is incomplete. Seen here are about 280,000 clones, roughly 86% observed once, and the top ten hold around 11%. Sequencing was done on a sample of peripheral blood. These receptors originate from a woman aged 30 to 39 with COVID-19, enrolled during active disease.

The rearrangement uses TRBV6-5 and TRBJ2-2; D ambiguous. CDR1 and CDR2 (germline): MNHEY, SVGAGI. CDR3 length: 15 amino acids. V shed 2 bases and J shed 9 bases, with 16 bases lying between them. Here the CDR3 DNA reads TGTGCCAGCAGTTACACCCAGACAAGCCGGCGGGAGCTGTTTTTT. Translated: CASSYTQTSRRELFF.

This chain connects TRBV30 to TRBJ1-6, with unresolved D. Per the germline V gene, CDR1 is GTSNPN and CDR2 is SVGIG (reference sequence). CDR3 length equals 16 residues. V was clipped by 0 bases and J by 4 bases, with 13 bases between them. The CDR3 nucleotides read TGTGCCTGGAGTGTAGGAGGCTACAGTTATAATTCACCCCTCCACTTT. The encoded protein is CAWSVGGYSYNSPLHF.

V is TRBV2 and J is TRBJ2-5; 13 bases map to TRBD2. This CDR3 has 16 amino acids. From germline, CDR1 is SNHLY and CDR2 FYNNEI. The ends lost 6 bases at V and 5 bases at J; junction bases unmatched: 9. CDR3 in DNA: TGTGCCAGCAGCTCTCTACTAGCGGGAGGGGGTGAGACCCAGTACTTC. It is translated as CASSSLLAGGGETQYF.

V gene TRBV7-3 combines with J gene TRBJ1-3; 11 nucleotides align to TRBD1. Germline lookup yields CDR1 SGHTA and CDR2 FQGTGA. The CDR3 has 19 amino acids. The J segment lost 0 bases and the V segment lost 0 bases, leaving 7 bases of the junction unmatched. CDR3 nucleotide sequence: TGTGCCAGCAGCTTAACGAGAAAGGGACAGGGGGTCTCTGGAAACACCATATATTTT. It yields the protein CASSLTRKGQGVSGNTIYF.

V gene TRBV4-3 combines with J gene TRBJ1-2; D is possibly TRBD1 (5 bases). In germline, CDR1 is LGHNA, CDR2 YSLEER. Trimming removed 0 bases from V and 3 bases from J, with 11 bases in between. This CDR3 has 15 residues. CDR3 coding DNA: TGCGCCAGCAGCCAAGATAGGGCGGGACACTATGGCTACACCTTC. It encodes CASSQDRAGHYGYTF.

This chain connects TRBV24-1 to TRBJ2-1, with D unclear. V was shortened by 9 bases and J by 12 bases, with 8 bases between the two germline ends. The CDR3 extends over 9 amino acids. Germline V lookup: CDR1 KGHDR, CDR2 SFDVKD. The CDR3 here is CATGRVQFF. The CDR3 bases are TGTGCCACCGGTCGGGTGCAGTTCTTC.

The chain joins TRBV11-2 to TRBJ2-3, with D maybe TRBD1 (5 bases). The CDR3 extends over 15 amino acids. Trimming took off 0 bases at V and 5 bases at J, with 12 bases between the two ends. Germline CDR1 is SGHAT and CDR2 is FQNNGV. CDR3: CASSLEGRELDTQYF. CDR3 in DNA: TGTGCCAGCAGCTTAGAAGGCAGGGAATTAGATACGCAGTATTTT.

The CDR3 is CASSPSPAQSYNEQFF. The CDR3 DNA follows: TGTGCCAGCTCACCAAGCCCAGCGCAATCCTACAATGAGCAGTTCTTC. The chain joins TRBV18 to TRBJ2-1, with D unclear. In germline, CDR1 is KGHSH, CDR2 LQKENI. The V end lost 2 bases, the J end lost 1 base, and 12 bases lay between the germline ends. This CDR3 is built from 16 residues.

The rearrangement uses TRBV5-5 and TRBJ1-5, with TRBD1 matching over 7 bases. CDR1 is SGHKS, CDR2 YYEKEE, per germline (reference sequence). V lost 1 base, J lost 7 bases, and 8 bases stayed unmatched. The CDR3 spans 15 residues. The CDR3 reads CASSLLSAGGQPQHF. CDR3 DNA: TGTGCCAGCAGCTTGTTATCGGCAGGGGGACAGCCCCAGCATTTT.

This clone was seen a few times. The CDR3 DNA follows: TGTGCCAGCAGCTCACAGGGCCCGGGGGGCTACACCTTC. Translated: CASSSQGPGGYTF. This rearrangement joins TRBV7-2 to TRBJ1-2, with D possibly being TRBD1 (6 bases). The CDR3 extends over 13 amino acids. V was shortened by 4 bases and J by 8 bases, with 14 bases between the two germline ends. Germline CDR1 reads SGHTA; CDR2 reads FQGNSA.

This sequence joins TRBV24-1 and TRBJ1-6; 9 bases agree with TRBD1. Germline V lookup: CDR1 KGHDR, CDR2 SFDVKD. After removal of 6 bases from V and 5 bases from J, the junction contained 13 bases not matched to a gene. This CDR3 has 18 residues. The CDR3 DNA follows: TGTGCCACCAGTCCTCGTTACCGGGACAGGGTCAATAATTCACCCCTCCACTTT. This translates into CATSPRYRDRVNNSPLHF.

The chain carries TRBV30 and TRBJ1-4; D is uncertain. Germline V gene data show CDR1 as GTSNPN and CDR2 as SVGIG (reference sequence). Deletions cut 2 bases from V and 7 bases from J, with 11 bases between. The CDR3 loop spans 13 amino acids. In DNA form, the CDR3 reads TGTGCCTGGAGTTCCGGGTTCGGTGAAAAACTGTTTTTT. Its protein is CAWSSGFGEKLFF.

The chain combines TRBV7-8 with TRBJ2-3; D uncertain. The CDR3 spans 14 residues. Germline V gene data show CDR1 as SGHVS and CDR2 as FQNEAQ. Trimming stripped 0 bases from V and 0 bases from J, with 4 bases between. The DNA for the CDR3 is TGTGCCAGCAGCTTAGCCTTTAGCACAGATACGCAGTATTTT. Protein: CASSLAFSTDTQYF.

The chain recombines TRBV5-1 with TRBJ1-2; no firm D call. V was clipped by 1 base and J by 8 bases, with 12 bases between them. The CDR3 loop spans 13 amino acids. The germline gives CDR1 SGHRS, CDR2 YFSETQ. CDR3 amino acids: CASSLSVGVGYTF. The CDR3 DNA reads as TGCGCCAGCAGCTTGTCGGTCGGGGTGGGCTACACCTTC.

DNA of the CDR3: TGTGCAAGTCGCCGAGGGGAGACCGGGACAGGGATGAACATTCAGTACTTC. Protein product: CASRRGETGTGMNIQYF. V gene TRBV12-2 combines with J gene TRBJ2-4; no DNA check was done on the table's D call, TRBD1. TRBV12-2 is an annotated pseudogene. The CDR3 runs to 17 residues.

The J gene is TRBJ2-1, the V gene TRBV4-1; TRBD2 is a possible D gene (6 bases). The CDR3 is made up of 13 amino acids. Trimming left V 4 bases short and J 6 bases short, with 10 bases between. CDR1 MGHRA and CDR2 YSYEKL come from the germline V gene. CDR3: CASSLREINEQFF. In DNA form, the CDR3 reads TGCGCCAGCAGCCTCCGGGAGATCAATGAGCAGTTCTTC.

The rearrangement joins TRBV9 to TRBJ2-1, with TRBD2 matching 10 bases. Germline-derived CDR1 and CDR2 are SGDLS and YYNGEE. Trimming cost V 3 bases and J 4 bases; bases outside gene matches: 4. This CDR3 is built from 15 residues. CDR3 bases: TGTGCCAGCAGCGCTCCGACTAGCGGGTACAATGAGCAGTTCTTC. Translating it yields CASSAPTSGYNEQFF.